Included here is one T cell receptor (beta chain) sequence, with context. This clone is identified as large (0.1 to 1%). The clone's antigen remains unknown. The gene names and germline sequences given are murine. The CDR3 is cut off 1 residue early in the read; its end comes from the germline J gene. The CDR3 measures 12 amino acids from cysteine to phenylalanine. Only the CDR3 bases that were read are kept: 33 of them, in frame from base 1. Trimming at the junction amounts to 4 bases on V and 3 bases on J, and the germline ends lie 8 bases apart. According to the germline V gene (reference sequence), CDR1 reads FNHDT and CDR2 reads SITEND. The entry originates in a study of tissue T cells after allogeneic stem cell transplantation (dated by TCRdb to about 2022). At the level of the whole study: TCR beta repertoires were profiled across many tissues obtained from research autopsies of patients with and without GVHD, as well as in mouse models of GVHD. The human arm was conducted as a prospective observational study, and neither blinding nor randomization was performed.

General study outcomes and caveats: Within patients, how anatomically similar tissues were was a major factor shaping TCR repertoire composition, regardless of disease or transplant status. Few T cell clones were found to be shared across patients, but shared repertoire signatures across patients were revealed in a tissue-specific fashion by motif-based clustering. In both patients and mice, T cells from blood and spleen picked up only a limited part of the TCR repertoire that was detected in tissues. Sampling depth was acknowledged as a limitation, and the patient cohort was both small and clinically heterogeneous. The study did not establish which tissue TCRs were alloreactive or antigen-specific, and some clones may have been host cells that persisted.

Interpreted using the paper, the time point label stands for: mouse harvest day 14 after allogeneic transplant. Mouse grafts combined 10^7 T-cell-depleted bone marrow cells with 10^6 splenic CD5+ T cells, given via tail vein injection. Mouse GVHD was modeled in a major MHC-mismatch B6 (H2b) into BALB/c (H2d) model, with tissues profiled at day 7 or 14. On day 7 or 14 post-transplant, mouse tissues and retro-orbital blood were harvested with separate sterile tools for each animal, and livers were flushed before harvest. Before genomic DNA isolation with the DNeasy Blood & Tissue Kit, mouse tissues were minced with razor blades in buffered saline. Library preparation employed the immunoSEQ multiplex PCR assay. Adaptive Biotechnologies performed TCRbeta CDR3 sequencing at survey depth and reported CDR3 sequences, V/J genes, productive frequency, and template counts. TCR beta CDR3 regions were amplified from genomic DNA instead of RNA. Per the authors' processing: Jensen-Shannon divergence served to quantify pairwise repertoire overlap between tissues, with 0 meaning identical and 1 meaning complete divergence. Based on pairwise JSD values, tissues were grouped by single-linkage agglomerative hierarchical clustering, and the results were shown as dendrograms. GLIPH2 was applied to all patient samples using simulation_depth 1000, kmer_min_depth 3, and cdr3_length_cutoff 8, and only groups with more than two unique CDR3s were retained. A standardized tissue-overlap score extrapolated Jaccard GLIPH-group overlap across patients to a standard repertoire size of 1000 clones. Associations of diversity with clinical or experimental variables used linear mixed-effect models with tissue fixed effects and individual random effects. The source is immuneACCESS, and TCRdb retained only in-frame sequences with V and J called. Part of the clones is not carried over; for the studies checked, unresolved V genes explain less than half of this, and the remainder is unexplained. From that table come the V and J calls and clone size; the DNA was used to work out D and trimming. The table for this sample lists fewer than 3,500 clones; roughly 50% of them were counted only once. The ten biggest clones cover around 21% of the sample.

The clonotype comes from a female BALB/c mouse given C57BL/6 T cells with graft-versus-host disease after an allogeneic hematopoietic cell transplant. The specimen sequenced was gut tissue. The rearrangement joined TRBV19 to TRBJ2-7; confidence is insufficient to name the D gene. The CDR3 loop reads CASSPDNYEQYF. Incomplete CDR3 DNA: TGTGCCAGCAGTCCCGACAACTATGAACAGTAC.